This T cell receptor (beta chain) was documented in a study of regulatory T cells in long-lasting Graves disease. HTBI primers from iRepertoire and Arm-PCR of CDR3 regions yielded the TCR beta libraries. TCRdb re-analysed the multiplex PCR reads in MiXCR, keeping a single row per CDR3 protein. Of around 450,000 distinct CDR3 sequences listed, more than 12% are singletons. This CDR3 region has 15 residues. The junction had 8 bases not matched to a gene; V was cut back by 5 bases and J by 4 bases. The germline gives CDR1 SGHAT, CDR2 FQNNGV. This clonotype was counted at least ten times. Antigen specificity is unknown. This sample's time point: newly diagnosed GD, antithyroid drugs for less than 3 months. From PBMCs, RNA was extracted and then used to make the TCR library. Whole-study results and caveats: Persistent-disease Graves' patients showed less TCR diversity than new cases.

In addition, the sample was reused for a study of T cells in Graves' hyperthyroidism and ophthalmopathy. This second study says: The HTBI set primed first-round TCR CDR3 RT-PCR.

This sample comprised peripheral blood mononuclear cells (PBMCs), obtained at new diagnosis, from a patient treated with antithyroid drugs. The receptor's source is a woman in her twenties or thirties with Graves disease. This chain connects TRBV11-2 to TRBJ2-7; TRBD2 matches 10 bases. CDR3: CASSPPSGRLYEQYF. In nucleotides, the CDR3 is TGTGCCAGCAGCCCGCCTAGCGGGAGACTGTACGAGCAGTACTTC.